The table lists the clone carrying this T cell receptor (beta chain) with many counts. Its antigen is unknown. This record comes from a study of T cells in Graves' hyperthyroidism and ophthalmopathy. This CDR3 comprises 14 residues. Trimming cost V 4 bases and J 5 bases, with 15 bases left between them. CDR1 is SEHNR, CDR2 FQNEAQ, per germline (reference sequence). Individuals with ophthalmopathy presented a Clinical Activity Score of at least 3, a NOSPECS grade of at least 4 and a duration under 3 months. The study left out patients who had uncontrolled infection, other autoimmune disease, pregnancy or lactation. Orbital computed tomography and thyroid ultrasound, together with serum TRAb and thyroxine and clinical symptoms, were used for diagnoses. Findings and limits, study-wide: Appearing also in blood were most of the thyroid clonotypes expanded above 0.001.

Amplification yielded TCR beta CDR3 regions, with RNA transcripts as the source. During a first-round RT-PCR of the TCR CDR3, the HTBI primer set was used. TCRdb reprocessed the multiplex PCR reads via MiXCR and lists one record per CDR3 protein. The sample lists 450,000 to 650,000 distinct CDR3 sequences, 14% occurring once. This chain joins TRBV7-9 and TRBJ2-7; perhaps D is TRBD1 or TRBD2 (5 bases each). The clonotype was recovered from a woman aged 18-35 years with Graves' ophthalmopathy. Sequenced: blood. The CDR3, as DNA: TGTGCCAGCAGCTCGGCCGTAGGGGACGACGAGCAGTACTTC. Translating gives CASSSAVGDDEQYF.